This T cell receptor (beta chain) was sequenced for a study of T-cell reconstitution after alpha-beta-depleted transplantation in children. Notes on the study in general: A year had passed since transplant, and T-cell counts and diversity by then came mostly from newly produced T cells. From surviving recipient T cells and thymic progenitors came the high day-60 TCRbeta diversity observed in some patients. Roughly two months post-transplant, alpha-beta T cells reportedly originated from several hundred graft clones that had expanded.

CDR1 MNHEY and CDR2 SVGEGT come from the germline V gene. V lost 4 bases and J lost 1, with 8 bases in between. The CDR3 is 14 residues long. The TCRbeta library incorporated unique molecular identifiers. One entry per CDR3 protein, called by TCRdb with MiXCR from the PCR reads. The table includes almost 500,000 distinct CDR3 sequences, 10% to 13% detected once. This clonotype was found many times. Antigen: not known. This sample comprised PBMCs, obtained before TCRalphabeta/CD19-depleted stem cell transplant. This clonotype was sampled from a child between 2 and 9 years old with inherited bone marrow failure, due to receive a stem cell transplant. The chain joins TRBV6-2 or TRBV6-3 to TRBJ2-4, with no clear D. For the CDR3, the DNA is TGTGCCAGCAGTTGGCCCGCTGCCAAAAACATTCAGTACTTC. Translation: CASSWPAAKNIQYF.